This T cell receptor (beta chain) was found in a study of cytomegalovirus exposure and HLA in healthy donors. Findings and limits, study-wide: Earlier findings revealed that most TCR beta V segments proved productive either about 87% or about 30% of the time. TRBV6-2, TRBV6-3 and some other V segments were unresolvable in 87-base-pair reads.

PCR employed 60 Vbeta and 13 Jbeta primers. Only in-frame clones appear in the TCRdb table, and some are missing; sequencing was by immunoSEQ multiplex PCR. The sample consists of 150,000 to 200,000 clones, about four fifths of them appearing once. With regard to this clone: No antigen is known for it.

The CDR3 covers 16 residues. V lost 3 bases to trimming and J lost 2 bases; unmatched junction nucleotides: 6. CDR1 is MDHEN, CDR2 SYDVKM, per germline. The sample consisted of PBMCs. The receptor was derived from a woman in her 30s in good health and CMV-seropositive. The V gene is TRBV28, the J gene TRBJ1-4; TRBD1 matches 7 bases. The CDR3, as DNA: TGTGCCAGCAGTTTTCCACGGACAGGTACTAATGAAAAACTGTTTTTT. Its protein is CASSFPRTGTNEKLFF.